This T cell receptor beta chain appears in the sequencing data of a study of blood T cells in healthy people across ages. CDR1 and CDR2 (germline): LGHNA, YNFKEQ. This CDR3 is 16 amino acids long. It was with a sample-barcoded 5' primer and a J-beta primer mix that a second PCR of roughly 6 to 11 cycles was run. The yield of each sample was at least 2.5 million CDR3-containing paired-end reads. TCRdb re-called the 5' RACE reads through MiXCR, storing one row per CDR3 protein. Of about 1.8 million distinct CDR3 sequences listed, roughly 50% are singletons. Sequenced material: blood. This chain uses TRBV4-2 with TRBJ2-7; D gene ambiguous. The J call could be wrong; TRBJ2-5 is a better fit for the DNA end. This clonotype was obtained from a woman aged 40 to 55 in good health. For the CDR3, the DNA is TGTGCCAGCAGCCAAGGAGGTCCAGCTCTTGGAGAGACCCAGTACTTC. It yields the protein CASSQGGPALGETQYF.